Presented here are 28 T cell receptor beta chains from one specimen sequenced in a study of blood T cell repertoires in COVID-19. Only in-frame clones appear in the TCRdb table, and some are missing; sequencing was by immunoSEQ multiplex PCR. The sample lists about 71,000 clones; about four fifths were seen once. Sequencing used peripheral blood. These receptors all stem from a woman aged 80 or over with active or convalescent COVID-19.

This chain joins TRBV6-6 and TRBJ1-4; TRBD1 matches at 7 bases. Germline values: CDR1 MNHNY, CDR2 SVGAGI (reference sequence). This CDR3 is 14 amino acids long. Unmatched junction bases numbered 5, after V lost 6 bases and J lost 4 bases. The chain's CDR3 is CASRKGQINEKLFF. The CDR3 DNA sequence: TGTGCCAGCAGAAAGGGACAGATTAATGAAAAACTGTTTTTT.

This chain connects TRBV11-2 to TRBJ2-5; tentatively, D is TRBD1 (6 bases). The V gene lost 3 bases and the J gene lost 2 bases, with 13 bases spanning the gap. Germline CDR1 SGHAT, CDR2 FQNNGV. CDR3 length: 15 residues. The CDR3, as DNA: TGTGCCAGCAGCTTGGTCAGGGGAAGGCAAGAGACCCAGTACTTC. Translated: CASSLVRGRQETQYF. Full variable domain (missing parts from reference TRBV11-2 and TRBJ2-5): EAGVAQSPRYKIIEKRQSVAFWCNPISGHATLYWYQQILGQGPKLLIQFQNNGVVDDSQLPKDRFSAERLKGVDSTLKIQPAKLEDSAVYLCASSLVRGRQETQYFGPGTRLLVL.

V usage is TRBV6-2 or TRBV6-3 and J usage is TRBJ1-1; D remains unclear. There are 12 residues in the CDR3. Between the trimmed V and J ends, which lost 3 bases and 5 bases, there was a span of 7 bases. Germline V CDR1 and CDR2: MNHEY, SVGEGT. In DNA form, the CDR3 reads TGTGCCAGCAGTTATGAGGCAACTGAAGCTTTCTTT. This gives the protein CASSYEATEAFF.

This chain connects TRBV5-1 to TRBJ1-2, with D unresolved. CDR1 and CDR2 (germline): SGHRS, YFSETQ. The V gene lost 5 bases and the J gene lost 4 bases, with 12 bases spanning the gap. The CDR3 spans 13 residues. The CDR3 DNA reads TGCGCCAGCAGGAGGGATTATAGCTATGGCTACACCTTC. Translation gives CASRRDYSYGYTF.

The chain carries TRBV6-2 or TRBV6-3 and TRBJ1-1, with 7 bases lining up with TRBD1. CDR1 MNHEY and CDR2 SVGEGT come from the germline V gene. This CDR3 comprises 14 residues. V lost 4 bases to trimming and J lost 6 bases; unmatched junction nucleotides: 8. Here the CDR3 reads CASSSDREGAEAFF. CDR3 DNA sequence: TGTGCCAGCAGTTCTGACAGGGAAGGTGCTGAAGCTTTCTTT.

V and J are TRBV2 and TRBJ1-5; 11 bases are shared with TRBD1. V was pared by 1 base and J by 9 bases, with 8 bases of the junction left unmatched. The germline CDR1 and CDR2 sequences are SNHLY and FYNNEI. The CDR3 contains 16 residues. Here the CDR3 reads CASSEGFGQGARPQHF. In DNA, the CDR3 is TGTGCCAGCAGTGAAGGATTCGGACAGGGGGCTCGGCCCCAGCATTTT.

The chain is built from TRBV7-2 and TRBJ2-5, with 8 bases fitting TRBD2. The CDR3 extends over 15 amino acids. In germline, CDR1 is SGHTA, CDR2 FQGNSA. J lost 2 bases, V lost 3 bases, and 5 bases had no gene match. CDR3 sequence: CASSFSGTRQETQYF. In DNA, the CDR3 is TGTGCCAGCAGCTTTAGCGGGACTAGGCAAGAGACCCAGTACTTC. Drawing the rest from reference TRBV7-2 and TRBJ2-5, the complete variable domain is GAGVSQSPSNKVTEKGKDVELRCDPISGHTALYWYRQSLGQGLEFLIYFQGNSAPDKSGLPSDRFSAERTGGSVSTLTIQRTQQEDSAVYLCASSFSGTRQETQYFGPGTRLLVL.

The chain couples TRBV4-3 to TRBJ1-5, with D unclear. The V gene lost 1 base and the J gene lost 9 bases, with 10 bases spanning the gap. The CDR3 loop spans 13 amino acids. In germline, CDR1 is LGHNA, CDR2 YSLEER. CDR3 residues: CASSQGVGGPQHF. The CDR3 nucleotides read TGCGCCAGCAGCCAAGGTGTCGGCGGGCCCCAGCATTTT.

As to this clone: At one boundary the junction diverges from the germline segment, which might be a read error. The chain links TRBV20-1 to TRBJ2-5, with 9 bases matching TRBD2. CDR3 size: 14 residues. CDR1 and CDR2 from the germline V gene are DFQATT and SNEGSKA (reference sequence). In nucleotides, the CDR3 is TGCAGTGCTAGTGGCGGGGGGGCCCTAGAGGCCCAGTACTTC. Its protein is CSASGGGALEAQYF.

The chain uses TRBV5-4 and TRBJ2-3; the match to TRBD2 covers 8 bases. CDR3 length: 14 residues. With 2 bases clipped from V and 2 bases from J, the junction kept 1 base outside the gene matches. The germline gives CDR1 SGHNT, CDR2 YYREEE (reference sequence). CDR3 nucleotides: TGTGCCAGCAGCTTCGGGGGGGTCACAGATACGCAGTATTTT. Protein product: CASSFGGVTDTQYF. Variable domain in full (rest from reference TRBV5-4 and TRBJ2-3): ETGVTQSPTHLIKTRGQQVTLRCSSQSGHNTVSWYQQALGQGPQFIFQYYREEENGRGNFPPRFSGLQFPNYSSELNVNALELDDSALYLCASSFGGVTDTQYFGPGTRLTVL.

The CDR3, as DNA: TGCGCCAGCAGCCAAGATCGGGGGACAGGGTACTACAATGAGCAGTTCTTC. The encoded protein is CASSQDRGTGYYNEQFF. The V gene is TRBV4-3, the J gene TRBJ2-1; TRBD1 matches at 9 bases. There are 17 residues in the CDR3. CDR1 is LGHNA and CDR2 is YSLEER in the germline V gene. Losses at the gene ends were 0 bases for V and 3 bases for J; bases not matched to a gene: 6.

The V and J genes are TRBV29-1 and TRBJ2-2; weak D call: TRBD1 (6 bases). The CDR3 has 15 residues. V lost 8 bases and J lost 2, with 18 bases in between. The germline CDR1 and CDR2 sequences are SQVTM and ANQGSEA. The CDR3 protein is CSSSGTGRNTGELFF. The CDR3 bases are TGCAGCTCCTCAGGTACAGGGCGAAACACCGGGGAGCTGTTTTTT.

The rearrangement uses TRBV7-9 and TRBJ2-3; 12 bases agree with TRBD1. Germline CDR1 is SEHNR and CDR2 is FQNEAQ (reference sequence). Trimming cost V 5 bases and J 6 bases; bases outside gene matches: 9. The CDR3 is made up of 16 amino acids. The CDR3 nucleotides are TGTGCCAGCAGCCCTGGGACAGGGGGCTATCGGGATACGCAGTATTTT. As protein: CASSPGTGGYRDTQYF.

The V and J genes are TRBV19 and TRBJ1-5; no clear D gene. Germline values: CDR1 LNHDA, CDR2 SQIVND (reference sequence). The CDR3 length is 15 residues. Trimming pared 3 bases from V and 1 base from J, leaving 10 bases between. DNA of the CDR3: TGTGCCAGTAGTATCATAGCGGAAAGCAATCAGCCCCAGCATTTT. It is translated as CASSIIAESNQPQHF.

This clone was observed a single time. V gene TRBV6-5 combines with J gene TRBJ2-3; 10 bases are a match to TRBD2. Trimming cost V 6 bases and J 2 bases; bases outside gene matches: 5. The CDR3 runs to 15 residues. Germline CDR1 and CDR2: MNHEY and SVGAGI. The CDR3 sequence: CASSNSGGTTDTQYF. In DNA, the CDR3 is TGTGCCAGCAGCAATAGCGGGGGGACCACAGATACGCAGTATTTT.

The CDR3 DNA reads TGTGCCAGCAGCTTCGAGGACAGGGAAGGCGAGCAGTACTTC. Its protein is CASSFEDREGEQYF. This rearrangement joins TRBV7-2 to TRBJ2-7; 8 positions match TRBD1. J gave up 6 bases and V 3 bases, and 7 bases lay outside the gene matches. Germline V CDR1 and CDR2: SGHTA, FQGNSA. CDR3 size: 14 residues. Combining the CDR3 with reference TRBV7-2 and TRBJ2-7 gives the whole variable domain GAGVSQSPSNKVTEKGKDVELRCDPISGHTALYWYRQSLGQGLEFLIYFQGNSAPDKSGLPSDRFSAERTGGSVSTLTIQRTQQEDSAVYLCASSFEDREGEQYFGPGTRLTVT.

The CDR3 sequence: CASSQGLAFNEQFF. CDR3 sequence (DNA): TGTGCCAGCAGCCAGGGACTAGCGTTCAATGAGCAGTTCTTC. V gene TRBV7-9 combines with J gene TRBJ2-1; 10 bases align to TRBD2. V was pared by 5 bases and J by 6 bases, with 4 bases of the junction left unmatched. Germline V CDR1 and CDR2: SEHNR, FQNEAQ (reference sequence). The CDR3 is 14 amino acids.

This sequence joins TRBV21-1 and TRBJ2-3; the table's D call, TRBD2, has no DNA check behind it. TRBV21-1 is an annotated pseudogene. There are 13 residues in the CDR3. The CDR3 here is CATDGGAADTQYF. CDR3 nucleotide sequence: TGTGCCACCGACGGGGGGGCGGCAGATACGCAGTATTTT.

V gene TRBV7-8 combines with J gene TRBJ2-3; 8 bases match TRBD2. Germline CDR1 reads SGHVS; CDR2 reads FQNEAQ. J lost 6 bases, V lost 6 bases, and 11 bases had no gene match. The CDR3 runs 15 residues. In DNA, the CDR3 is TGTGCCAGCAGTTCCCTCGTCGGGGGGGCGGATACGCAGTATTTT. It translates to CASSSLVGGADTQYF.

The CDR3 spells CAWSVISGGPGELFF. CDR3 nucleotide sequence: TGTGCCTGGAGTGTCATCAGCGGGGGGCCCGGGGAGCTGTTTTTT. The V gene is TRBV30, the J gene TRBJ2-2; 9 bases map to TRBD2. Losses at the gene ends were 0 bases for V and 6 bases for J; bases not matched to a gene: 5. Germline V gives CDR1 GTSNPN, CDR2 SVGIG (reference sequence). There are 15 residues in the CDR3. The full variable domain, in which reference TRBV30 and TRBJ2-2 provide the parts outside the CDR3, is SQTIHQWPATLVQPVGSPLSLECTVEGTSNPNLYWYRQAAGRGLQLLFYSVGIGQISSEVPQNLSASRPQDRQFILSSKKLLLSDSGFYLCAWSVISGGPGELFFGEGSRLTVL.

The J gene is TRBJ1-1, the V gene TRBV11-2; TRBD1 matches at 10 bases. V dropped 5 bases and J dropped 0; count of bases not matched to a gene: 12. From germline, CDR1 is SGHAT and CDR2 FQNNGV. The CDR3 has 18 residues. CDR3 sequence (DNA): TGTGCCAGCAGCACAAAAATAGGACAGGGGGTCATGAACACTGAAGCTTTCTTT. This encodes CASSTKIGQGVMNTEAFF.

The chain employs TRBV27 and TRBJ2-6; tentatively, D is TRBD1 (6 bases). Germline values: CDR1 MNHEY, CDR2 SMNVEV (reference sequence). V lost 9 bases, J lost 0 bases, and 15 bases lay in between. The CDR3 extends over 16 amino acids. The CDR3 sequence: CARNRVTRSGANVLTF. In DNA form, the CDR3 reads TGTGCCAGAAACAGGGTGACCCGCTCTGGGGCCAACGTCCTGACTTTC.

The chain is built from TRBV28 and TRBJ2-7; TRBD1 might be the D (6 bases). The V and J ends lost 4 bases and 3 bases respectively, with 16 bases between them. Germline lookup yields CDR1 MDHEN and CDR2 SYDVKM. The CDR3 consists of 15 residues. CDR3 DNA: TGTGCCAGCAGTTCGGCCGACAGGACCTTCTACGAGCAGTACTTC. It yields the protein CASSSADRTFYEQYF.

This chain uses TRBV6-5 with TRBJ2-7; TRBD2 matches 11 bases. V trimming: 2 bases; J trimming: 4 bases; junction bases outside the gene matches: 4. In germline, CDR1 is MNHEY, CDR2 SVGAGI. This CDR3 is 15 amino acids long. DNA of the CDR3: TGTGCCAGCAGTTACGAGGGGACTAGCGGTTACGAGCAGTACTTC. Translating gives CASSYEGTSGYEQYF.

The rearrangement joins TRBV7-2 to TRBJ2-7; the D gene is possibly TRBD1 (5 bases). Germline CDR1 is SGHTA and CDR2 is FQGNSA. CDR3 length: 12 amino acids. V was cut by 4 bases and J by 2 bases, with 6 bases left in between. In DNA, the CDR3 is TGTGCCAGCAGCTCCAGGGCCTACGAGCAGTACTTC. Amino acid sequence: CASSSRAYEQYF.

CDR3 coding DNA: TGTGCCAGCAGCCTCACTGACGGCGCGGCGCGTGGATACTTC. It is translated as CASSLTDGAARGYF. The V call is TRBV11-2, the J call TRBJ2-4; unclear D gene. V was trimmed by 5 bases and J by 16 bases, leaving 24 bases between them. The CDR3 has 14 amino acids. Germline values: CDR1 SGHAT, CDR2 FQNNGV.

V is TRBV27 and J is TRBJ1-1, with 7 positions matching TRBD1. The CDR3 contains 13 residues. Germline loops: CDR1 MNHEY, CDR2 SMNVEV (reference sequence). Trimming took 5 bases from V and 5 from J; bases not matched to a gene: 5. In DNA form, the CDR3 reads TGTGCCAGCAGTATACAGGGGAGGACTGAAGCTTTCTTT. It yields the protein CASSIQGRTEAFF.

The chain has TRBV6-5 and TRBJ2-3, with TRBD1 identical over 7 bases. V dropped 6 bases and J dropped 9; count of bases not matched to a gene: 12. CDR3 length equals 14 residues. Germline V gene sequence: CDR1 MNHEY, CDR2 SVGAGI. The CDR3 here is CASRSTGPGGTQYF. The CDR3, as DNA: TGTGCCAGCAGGTCGACAGGGCCAGGCGGGACGCAGTATTTT.